This TCR beta chain was sequenced during a study of T cell repertoires in aging, cancer and after chemotherapy. The study, taken as a whole, reports: Untreated cancer patients had significantly lower blood TCR diversity than age-matched healthy donors.

By its share, this clonotype is large. Its antigen is not known. Peripheral blood genomic DNA, not sorted cells or RNA, was the template. This CDR3 comprises 12 residues. Trimming pared 3 bases from V and 10 bases from J, leaving 16 bases between. Germline CDR1 and CDR2: SQVTM and ANQGSEA. TRB rearrangements spanning V, D and J were amplified using mixed TRB-A/B primers. In TCRdb, the multiplex PCR reads were re-called with MiXCR into one record per CDR3 protein. The sample consists of approximately 2,400 distinct CDR3 sequences, about 40% of them appearing once. Material for sequencing was blood. The sequence was collected from a human donor with a solid tumor. The chain uses TRBV29-1 and TRBJ2-7; unclear D gene. The CDR3 here is CSVEASPSQQYF. In DNA form, the CDR3 reads TGCAGCGTTGAGGCTTCCCCTTCGCAACAGTACTTC.